These T cell receptor beta chains were read from a single sample in a study of T cell repertoires in cytomegalovirus infection. TCRdb re-called the reads with MiXCR, one entry per CDR3 protein. Of over 250,000 distinct CDR3 sequences listed, about 25% are singletons. The sample was PBMCs. These receptors were taken from a human donor in good health (CMV status not recorded). Some clones in this sample may be carry-over from other donors' samples. Both conserved end residues are part of each CDR3. Each record gives: D gene, V gene, J gene, clone size, CDR3 protein, CDR3 DNA. D genes are given only for firm matches. Size values are once, few and many counts, or a class for expanded clones, and some rows have none.

TRBD2	TRBV20-1	TRBJ2-7	few	CSAKKREHGQYF	TGCAGTGCTAAGAAGCGGGAGCACGGGCAGTACTTC
.	TRBV7-2	TRBJ2-2	many	CASSPRSQGNTGELFF	TGTGCCAGCAGCCCACGGTCGCAGGGCAACACCGGGGAGCTGTTTTTT
.	TRBV28	TRBJ1-2	few	CASGTGFYGYTF	TGTGCCAGCGGGACCGGGTTCTATGGCTACACCTTC
TRBD2	TRBV29-1	TRBJ2-7	.	CSAGGGSYEQYF	TGCAGCGCCGGCGGGGGGTCCTACGAGCAGTACTTC
TRBD2	TRBV28	TRBJ2-5	.	CASSTSGRRQETQYF	TGTGCCAGCAGTACTAGCGGGAGAAGACAAGAGACCCAGTACTTC
.	TRBV29-1	TRBJ2-3	.	CSVEVSTGRGYGDTQYF	TGCAGCGTTGAAGTCTCGACAGGGAGGGGGTATGGAGATACGCAGTATTTT
TRBD1	TRBV7-2	TRBJ2-2	many	CASSRGGQGAGELFF	TGTGCCAGCAGCCGGGGGGGACAGGGGGCCGGGGAGCTGTTTTTT
.	TRBV15	TRBJ1-4	.	CATSSGVNEKLFF	TGTGCCACCAGCTCCGGGGTTAATGAAAAACTGTTTTTT
.	TRBV7-6	TRBJ1-1	many	CASSQYKSTEAFF	TGTGCCAGCAGCCAATACAAGTCCACTGAAGCTTTCTTT
.	TRBV7-2	TRBJ2-2	few	CASSLIRLANTGELFF	TGTGCCAGCAGCTTAATAAGACTAGCGAACACCGGGGAGCTGTTTTTT
.	TRBV19	TRBJ1-2	.	CASSIQAGSNYGYTF	TGTGCCAGTAGTATACAAGCAGGGTCGAACTATGGCTACACCTTC
.	TRBV6-2/TRBV6-3	TRBJ2-1	few	CASSSWTRPYGNEQFF	TGTGCCAGCAGTTCCTGGACAAGGCCCTACGGGAATGAGCAGTTCTTC
.	TRBV7-3	TRBJ1-1	many	CASSASMGNTEAFF	TGTGCCAGCAGCGCGTCGATGGGGAACACTGAAGCTTTCTTT
.	TRBV14	TRBJ2-7	.	CASSRTDSYEQYF	TGTGCCAGCAGCCGGACTGACTCCTACGAGCAGTACTTC
.	TRBV2	TRBJ2-7	few	CASSGRRSYEQYF	TGTGCCAGCAGTGGCAGGCGCTCCTACGAGCAGTACTTC
.	TRBV28	TRBJ1-1	many	CASSLSRLPPQGAFF	TGTGCCAGCAGTTTAAGCCGCCTACCTCCGCAGGGGGCTTTCTTT
TRBD1	TRBV28	TRBJ1-6	few	CASSFRGRGSPLHF	TGTGCCAGCAGTTTCAGGGGGCGAGGGTCACCCCTCCACTTT
TRBD2	TRBV20-1	TRBJ2-5	once	CSAPSISGREETQYF	TGCAGTGCCCCTAGTATTAGCGGGAGGGAAGAGACCCAGTACTTC
.	TRBV5-1	TRBJ1-3	.	CASSLDVSGNTIYF	TGCGCCAGCAGCTTGGACGTTTCTGGAAACACCATATATTTT
.	TRBV6-6	TRBJ2-7	few	CASTPGGSYEQYF	TGTGCCAGCACCCCGGGCGGGTCGTACGAGCAGTACTTC
TRBD1	TRBV27	TRBJ1-6	few	CASSPRQGVNSPLHF	TGTGCCAGCAGTCCACGACAGGGTGTGAATTCACCCCTCCACTTT
TRBD1	TRBV5-4	TRBJ2-2	many	CASSLERGRSGELFF	TGTGCCAGCAGCTTGGAGAGGGGGCGAAGCGGGGAGCTGTTTTTT
.	TRBV19	TRBJ2-1	few	CASSISSYNEQFF	TGTGCCAGTTCCATAAGCTCCTACAATGAGCAGTTCTTC
.	TRBV28	TRBJ2-7	.	CASRRTVYEQYF	TGTGCCAGTAGGAGGACAGTTTACGAGCAGTACTTC
TRBD1	TRBV28	TRBJ2-7	many	CASSPPRGLGGEQYF	TGTGCCAGCAGCCCCCCCAGGGGGCTTGGGGGTGAGCAGTACTTC
.	TRBV6-5	TRBJ1-1	few	CASSYNSDTEAFF	TGTGCCAGCAGTTATAACTCGGACACTGAAGCTTTCTTT
.	TRBV20-1	TRBJ2-7	.	CSARRDHYEQYF	TGCAGTGCTAGGAGGGACCACTACGAGCAGTACTTC
.	TRBV5-6	TRBJ1-1	.	CASSWRGARPEAFF	TGTGCCAGCAGCTGGCGGGGGGCGAGGCCTGAAGCTTTCTTT
.	TRBV11-2	TRBJ1-2	.	CASSLLPGHSYGYTF	TGTGCCAGCAGCTTACTGCCGGGACACTCCTATGGCTACACCTTC
.	TRBV7-9	TRBJ1-1	many	CASSLAATEAFF	TGTGCCAGCAGCCTCGCGGCTACTGAAGCTTTCTTT
.	TRBV24-1	TRBJ2-1	few	CATSGSGGSASGYNEQFF	TGTGCCACCAGTGGTTCAGGGGGCTCGGCTAGCGGTTACAATGAGCAGTTCTTC
.	TRBV2	TRBJ2-2	few	CASSEEGLGTGELFF	TGTGCCAGCAGTGAAGAGGGGCTGGGCACCGGGGAGCTGTTTTTT
.	TRBV20-1	TRBJ2-1	.	CTVEGGSSSYNEQFF	TGCACCGTGGAGGGAGGCTCCTCCTCCTACAATGAGCAGTTCTTC
.	TRBV28	TRBJ1-1	.	CASTPGHLNTEAFF	TGTGCCAGCACCCCGGGACACTTGAACACTGAAGCTTTCTTT
.	TRBV28	TRBJ2-7	.	CATSGGYEQYF	TGTGCCACCTCTGGAGGCTACGAGCAGTACTTC
.	TRBV5-4	TRBJ2-2	.	CASSLGDHYTGELFF	TGTGCCAGCAGCTTGGGGGACCATTACACCGGGGAGCTGTTTTTT
.	TRBV5-1	TRBJ2-1	.	CASSTTTGNSFYNEQFF	TGCGCCAGCAGCACAACGACCGGGAATAGCTTCTACAATGAGCAGTTCTTC
TRBD2	TRBV6-1	TRBJ2-3	.	CASSESGGATDTQYF	TGTGCCAGCAGTGAAAGCGGGGGGGCAACAGATACGCAGTATTTT
.	TRBV28	TRBJ2-5	.	CASSFIGGSKETQYF	TGTGCCAGCAGTTTTATCGGGGGATCTAAGGAGACCCAGTACTTC
.	TRBV7-2	TRBJ1-5	few	CASSLDGRGFDQPQHF	TGTGCCAGCAGCTTAGATGGCAGGGGTTTCGATCAGCCCCAGCATTTT
.	TRBV6-5	TRBJ1-6	.	CASSYRGGGSSYNSPLHF	TGTGCCAGCAGTTACAGAGGGGGTGGGAGCTCCTATAATTCACCCCTCCACTTT
TRBD2	TRBV7-9	TRBJ2-1	.	CASSIGLAEGNEQFF	TGTGCCAGCAGCATCGGACTAGCGGAGGGCAATGAGCAGTTCTTC
.	TRBV6-5	TRBJ1-4	.	CASSSSRDVRGEKLFF	TGTGCCAGCAGTTCGTCCCGGGACGTTCGTGGGGAAAAACTGTTTTTT
.	TRBV20-1	TRBJ1-1	few	CSARAPIQGNTEAFF	TGCAGTGCTAGAGCTCCAATTCAGGGTAATACTGAAGCTTTCTTT